These 22 T cell receptor beta chains were sequenced from one sample in a study of CD8 T cells in Susac syndrome. The RNA input was roughly 0.45 to 1 ug, and it was reverse transcribed with random hexamers. TCRdb itself ran the immunoSEQ multiplex PCR reads through MiXCR, one entry per CDR3 protein. The sample lists approximately 120,000 distinct CDR3 sequences, about 93% occurring once. The sample taken for sequencing was CD4+ T cells from PBMCs. The source is a human donor in good health.

The rearrangement joins TRBV5-1 to TRBJ1-1, with 10 bases lining up with TRBD1. CDR3 length: 15 amino acids. With 2 bases clipped from V and 5 bases from J, the junction kept 6 bases outside the gene matches. Germline V gene data show CDR1 as SGHRS and CDR2 as YFSETQ. The CDR3 spells CASSFAGTGDTEAFF. CDR3 sequence (DNA): TGCGCCAGCAGCTTCGCCGGGACAGGGGATACTGAAGCTTTCTTT.

The rearrangement joins TRBV3-1 to TRBJ2-2; perhaps TRBD1 as D (6 bases). CDR3 length: 13 amino acids. Trimming removed 4 bases at V and 6 bases at J, with 9 bases between. Germline assignment: CDR1 LGHDT and CDR2 YNNKEL (reference sequence). This CDR3 is CASSPQGSGELFF. In nucleotides, the CDR3 is TGTGCCAGCAGCCCACAGGGCTCCGGGGAGCTGTTTTTT.

This clonotype was seen a handful of times. The J gene is TRBJ2-7, the V gene TRBV29-1; unclear D gene. V gave up 7 bases and J gave up 3 bases, with 10 bases separating them. The germline V gene has CDR1 SQVTM and CDR2 ANQGSEA. The CDR3 runs to 11 residues. CDR3 nucleotides: TGCAGCGCCTCCAACAACTACGAGCAGTACTTC. Its protein is CSASNNYEQYF.

The rearrangement links TRBV20-1 to TRBJ2-7, with D possibly matching TRBD1 (5 bases). Trimming took off 3 bases at V and 4 bases at J, with 16 bases between the two ends. The CDR3 has 14 amino acids. CDR1 DFQATT and CDR2 SNEGSKA come from the germline V gene (reference sequence). CDR3 sequence (DNA): TGCAGTGCTAGCCCCAAGGGGATAGGGTACGAGCAGTACTTC. This translates into CSASPKGIGYEQYF.

The J gene is TRBJ1-2, the V gene TRBV12-3 or TRBV12-4; possible D gene TRBD1, 5 bases. Deletions cut 4 bases from V and 5 bases from J, with 8 bases between. The CDR3 totals 12 residues. As DNA, the CDR3 is TGTGCCAGCAGTTATGGGACGTATGGCTACACCTTC. Amino acid sequence: CASSYGTYGYTF.

This clonotype was seen more than once but under ten times. V gene TRBV19 combines with J gene TRBJ1-1, with 7 bases matching TRBD1. The CDR3 sequence is 13 residues long. V trimming: 6 bases; J trimming: 1 base; junction bases outside the gene matches: 2. CDR1 LNHDA and CDR2 SQIVND come from the germline V gene (reference sequence). This chain's CDR3 is CASSRDRNTEAFF. The CDR3 nucleotides are TGTGCCAGTAGCAGGGACAGGAACACTGAAGCTTTCTTT.

V gene TRBV7-2 combines with J gene TRBJ2-1; perhaps TRBD1 as D (5 bases). Trimming stripped 6 bases from V and 12 bases from J, with 18 bases between. Germline V gene sequence: CDR1 SGHTA, CDR2 FQGNSA. The CDR3 has 13 residues. CDR3 DNA sequence: TGTGCCAGCAGTTTACGTTCCGGCAGGGTGCAGTTCTTC. Amino acids: CASSLRSGRVQFF.

The chain joins TRBV7-9 to TRBJ1-1, with D possibly being TRBD1 (5 bases). The CDR3 is 16 residues long. Between the trimmed V and J ends, which lost 8 bases and 6 bases, there was a span of 25 bases. Germline values: CDR1 SEHNR, CDR2 FQNEAQ (reference sequence). The CDR3 protein is CASSQVTGFHRPEAFF. The CDR3 nucleotides read TGTGCCAGCTCACAGGTGACCGGGTTCCACCGCCCTGAAGCTTTCTTT.

The rearrangement uses TRBV27 and TRBJ2-3; D remains ambiguous. Trimming took off 5 bases at V and 0 bases at J, with 15 bases between the two ends. The CDR3 sequence is 16 residues long. CDR1 and CDR2 from the germline V gene are MNHEY and SMNVEV (reference sequence). The CDR3 loop is CASSPFTMTSTDTQYF. In DNA form, the CDR3 reads TGTGCCAGCAGTCCATTCACCATGACTAGCACAGATACGCAGTATTTT.

The chain links TRBV25-1 to TRBJ2-1; TRBD2 agrees at 10 bases. Germline trimming cut 5 bases from V and 7 bases from J; bases unmatched to any gene: 5. Germline values: CDR1 MGHDK, CDR2 SYGVNS. This CDR3 region has 14 residues. CDR3 protein: CASSIAGGLNEQFF. The CDR3, as DNA: TGTGCCAGCAGTATAGCGGGAGGCCTAAATGAGCAGTTCTTC.

V usage is TRBV25-1 and J usage is TRBJ2-1, with a tentative D call TRBD2 (5 bases). The V end lost 4 bases, the J end lost 6 bases, and 22 bases lay between the germline ends. This CDR3 region has 17 residues. CDR1 is MGHDK, CDR2 SYGVNS, per germline. CDR3 loop: CASSAYMVASSVNEQFF. CDR3 DNA sequence: TGTGCCAGCAGTGCCTACATGGTAGCGAGTTCAGTCAATGAGCAGTTCTTC.

The chain joins TRBV20-1 to TRBJ2-3, with D unclear. CDR1 and CDR2 (germline): DFQATT, SNEGSKA (reference sequence). CDR3 length: 15 amino acids. Trimming took off 6 bases at V and 0 bases at J, with 16 bases between the two ends. CDR3 DNA: TGCAGTGCCAAGTGGCCCCAGACTAGCACAGATACGCAGTATTTT. It codes for CSAKWPQTSTDTQYF.

J is TRBJ2-1 and V is TRBV30, with TRBD1 identical over 7 bases. After removal of 2 bases from V and 6 bases from J, the junction contained 13 bases not matched to a gene. There are 16 residues in the CDR3. CDR1 and CDR2 (germline): GTSNPN, SVGIG (reference sequence). CDR3 bases: TGTGCCTGGAGTCCCAAGGGACAGTCGGGAAGCAATGAGCAGTTCTTC. Its translation is CAWSPKGQSGSNEQFF.

Comments on this clonotype: A junction end diverges from the germline sequence, so it may reflect a read error. V gene TRBV2 combines with J gene TRBJ1-2; possibly TRBD1 for D (5 bases). The CDR3 runs to 12 residues. Germline CDR1 SNHLY, CDR2 FYNNEI. This CDR3 reads CASSGGNSGYTF. The DNA of the CDR3 is TGTGCCAGCAGTGGGGGGAACTCTGGCTACACCTTC.

The count of this clonotype is one. The chain carries TRBV20-1 and TRBJ2-3, with TRBD2 matching over 7 bases. With 4 bases clipped from V and 7 bases from J, the junction kept 11 bases outside the gene matches. This CDR3 has 14 amino acids. Germline assignment: CDR1 DFQATT and CDR2 SNEGSKA (reference sequence). CDR3 sequence reads: CSAKASGSTNTQYF. CDR3 bases: TGCAGTGCTAAGGCTAGCGGAAGCACGAATACGCAGTATTTT.

The V and J genes are TRBV3-1 and TRBJ1-2; 8 bases are shared with TRBD1. Trimming at V came to 2 bases and at J to 8 bases, leaving 4 bases not matched to a gene. This CDR3 region has 13 residues. Germline CDR1 is LGHDT and CDR2 is YNNKEL (reference sequence). CDR3 in amino acids: CASSQSGTGGYTF. The CDR3, as DNA: TGTGCCAGCAGCCAATCCGGGACAGGAGGCTACACCTTC.

V usage is TRBV20-1 and J usage is TRBJ2-1, with 8 bases aligning to TRBD2. The CDR3 is 13 amino acids. The V gene end was trimmed by 3 bases and the J gene end by 7 bases; junction bases not matched to a gene: 5. Germline CDR1 DFQATT, CDR2 SNEGSKA (reference sequence). Written as DNA, the CDR3 is TGCAGTGCTAGTAAGTCTAGCGGGAATGAGCAGTTCTTC. Amino acid sequence: CSASKSSGNEQFF.

V and J are TRBV29-1 and TRBJ1-1; TRBD1 might be the D (5 bases). The CDR3 contains 13 residues. Germline V lookup: CDR1 SQVTM, CDR2 ANQGSEA. V was cut by 8 bases and J by 4 bases, with 17 bases left in between. Here the CDR3 DNA reads TGCAGCTCCATCAGGCAGGGCGGCACTGAAGCTTTCTTT. Its translation is CSSIRQGGTEAFF. Full variable domain (remainder filled in from reference TRBV29-1 and TRBJ1-1): SAVISQKPSRDICQRGTSLTIQCQVDSQVTMMFWYRQQPGQSLTLIATANQGSEATYESGFVIDKFPISRPNLTFSTLTVSNMSPEDSSIYLCSSIRQGGTEAFFGQGTRLTVV.

In DNA form, the CDR3 reads TGTGCCAGCAGCATAGGGCAGATGAGGCCAGCTTTCTTT. It translates to CASSIGQMRPAFF. V and J are TRBV7-2 and TRBJ1-1; D is uncertain. This CDR3 contains 13 residues. Per germline, CDR1 SGHTA and CDR2 FQGNSA. The V and J ends lost 5 bases and 10 bases respectively, with 17 bases between them.

The chain has TRBV19 and TRBJ1-5; D gene unclear. This CDR3 contains 16 residues. Trimming pared 1 base from V and 5 bases from J, leaving 15 bases between. Looked up from germline, CDR1 is LNHDA and CDR2 is SQIVND (reference sequence). CDR3 sequence reads: CASSIGAARRDQPQHF. As DNA, the CDR3 is TGTGCCAGTAGTATAGGCGCGGCTCGTCGGGATCAGCCCCAGCATTTT. Filled out from reference TRBV19 and TRBJ1-5, the complete variable domain reads DGGITQSPKYLFRKEGQNVTLSCEQNLNHDAMYWYRQDPGQGLRLIYYSQIVNDFQKGDIAEGYSVSREKKESFPLTVTSAQKNPTAFYLCASSIGAARRDQPQHFGDGTRLSIL.

The chain is built from TRBV7-6 and TRBJ2-3, with D tentatively TRBD2 (6 bases). Germline V gene data show CDR1 as SGHVS and CDR2 as FNYEAQ. The CDR3 extends over 16 amino acids. V lost 0 bases, J lost 4 bases, and 14 bases lay in between. CDR3 region: CASSLAWRDHPDTQYF. CDR3 nucleotides: TGTGCCAGCAGCTTAGCTTGGAGGGATCACCCAGATACGCAGTATTTT.

The count of this clonotype is one. CDR3 in DNA: TGCAGCGCTAATAGCCCCAGGGGGATAAGGGGAGATACGCAGTATTTT. The encoded protein is CSANSPRGIRGDTQYF. The chain couples TRBV29-1 to TRBJ2-3, with TRBD1 matching 7 bases. Germline V gene data show CDR1 as SQVTM and CDR2 as ANQGSEA. With V trimmed by 7 bases and J by 5 bases, 18 bases remained unmatched. The CDR3 loop spans 16 amino acids.